Shown below are 26 T cell receptor beta chains from a single sample sequenced in a study of T cells after yellow fever vaccination. TCRdb redid the calling of the 5' RACE reads with MiXCR, one entry per CDR3 protein. The sample comprises nearly 550,000 distinct CDR3 sequences, about a fifth of which are singletons, and roughly an eighth rests with the top ten. The material sequenced was PBMCs, taken 15 days after the yellow fever booster vaccination. The receptors come from a man in his thirties or forties who received the YFV17D yellow fever vaccine.

The chain joins TRBV20-1 to TRBJ1-6; D remains ambiguous. V lost 6 bases, J lost 6 bases, and 9 bases lay in between. Germline V gene sequence: CDR1 DFQATT, CDR2 SNEGSKA (reference sequence). This CDR3 contains 12 residues. In nucleotides, the CDR3 is TGCAGTGCCACTAACTTTAATTCACCCCTCCACTTT. Protein product: CSATNFNSPLHF.

This rearrangement joins TRBV5-1 to TRBJ2-5, with D maybe TRBD1 (5 bases). CDR1 SGHRS and CDR2 YFSETQ come from the germline V gene. The length of the CDR3 is 15 residues. V was clipped by 4 bases and J by 5 bases, with 18 bases between them. CDR3 coding DNA: TGCGCCAGCAGCGATCGGTCAGCAGGGCAGGAGACCCAGTACTTC. Translating gives CASSDRSAGQETQYF.

This sequence joins TRBV4-3 and TRBJ2-3; D may be TRBD1 or TRBD2 (5 bases each). Trimming took 4 bases from V and 1 from J, leaving 15 bases between them. The V gene's germline CDR1 is LGHNA and CDR2 YSLEER. This CDR3 is 16 amino acids long. The CDR3 DNA reads as TGCGCCAGCAGCCTTAATTTTCCGGGACGCACAGATACGCAGTATTTT. Its protein is CASSLNFPGRTDTQYF.

This clonotype was seen only a few times. The V gene is TRBV11-2, the J gene TRBJ2-7, with 8 bases aligning to TRBD1. The CDR3 consists of 14 residues. Germline loops: CDR1 SGHAT, CDR2 FQNNGV. The J segment lost 6 bases and the V segment lost 2 bases, leaving 6 bases of the junction unmatched. The CDR3, as DNA: TGTGCCAGCAGCTTACGACAGGGGTTCGGCGAGCAGTACTTC. Its translation: CASSLRQGFGEQYF.

This clonotype has a handful of counts. The rearrangement uses TRBV7-9 and TRBJ1-4, with a possible D match to TRBD1 (6 bases). The V end was cut by 5 bases, the J end by 7 bases, with 17 bases between. Germline V lookup: CDR1 SEHNR, CDR2 FQNEAQ (reference sequence). There are 15 residues in the CDR3. The CDR3 DNA follows: TGTGCCAGCAGCAGCCCTGGGGGGCGGAGTGAAAAACTGTTTTTT. Its translation is CASSSPGGRSEKLFF. Combining the CDR3 with reference TRBV7-9 and TRBJ1-4 gives the whole variable domain DTGVSQNPRHKITKRGQNVTFRCDPISEHNRLYWYRQTLGQGPEFLTYFQNEAQLEKSRLLSDRFSAERPKGSFSTLEIQRTEQGDSAMYLCASSSPGGRSEKLFFGSGTQLSVL.

This clonotype was seen a handful of times. The chain couples TRBV12-3 or TRBV12-4 to TRBJ2-2; 8 positions agree with TRBD1. The CDR3 runs to 16 residues. V gave up 7 bases and J gave up 6 bases; unmatched junction bases: 13. Here the CDR3 reads CASNRGTGVGAGELFF. DNA for the CDR3: TGTGCCAGCAACAGGGGGACAGGCGTGGGGGCCGGGGAGCTGTTTTTT.

The chain carries TRBV18 and TRBJ1-4, with D tentatively TRBD1 (6 bases). Germline CDR1 and CDR2: KGHSH and LQKENI. The V end lost 3 bases, the J end lost 5 bases, and 13 bases lay between the germline ends. There are 15 residues in the CDR3. In DNA, the CDR3 is TGTGCCAGCTCACCCGACAGGAGAGGGAATGAAAAACTGTTTTTT. Its translation is CASSPDRRGNEKLFF. The full variable domain, completed using reference TRBV18 and TRBJ1-4, is NAGVMQNPRHLVRRRGQEARLRCSPMKGHSHVYWYRQLPEEGLKFMVYLQKENIIDESGMPKERFSAEFPKEGPSILRIQQVVRGDSAAYFCASSPDRRGNEKLFFGSGTQLSVL.

V and J are TRBV5-1 and TRBJ2-5; possible D gene TRBD2, 5 bases. CDR1 SGHRS and CDR2 YFSETQ come from the germline V gene. V lost 2 bases, J lost 2 bases, and 10 bases lay in between. The CDR3 length is 14 residues. CDR3 nucleotides: TGCGCCAGCAGCTTTTTGAGACTACAAGAGACCCAGTACTTC. Translation: CASSFLRLQETQYF.

CDR3 in amino acids: CASSSRAGEETQYF. The CDR3 region has the DNA TGTGCCAGCAGTTCGCGAGCGGGAGAAGAGACCCAGTACTTC. The V and J genes are TRBV12-3 or TRBV12-4 and TRBJ2-5; 8 bases match TRBD2. After removal of 4 bases from V and 3 bases from J, the junction contained 4 bases not matched to a gene. The CDR3 totals 14 residues.

V usage is TRBV10-2 and J usage is TRBJ1-5; D is uncertain. CDR3 length: 17 residues. Germline V gene lookup returns CDR1 WSHSY and CDR2 SAAADI. V dropped 3 bases and J dropped 2 bases, with 17 bases sitting between them. CDR3 loop: CASSESHSTFGNQPQHF. CDR3 nucleotides: TGCGCCAGCAGTGAATCACATTCGACCTTTGGCAATCAGCCCCAGCATTTT.

This clonotype has just a few counts. The chain couples TRBV5-1 to TRBJ2-2; D assignment may be TRBD1 or TRBD2 (7 bases each). Germline V gene lookup returns CDR1 SGHRS and CDR2 YFSETQ. Trimming shortened V by 4 bases and J by 4 bases, and 14 bases separated the two germline ends. The CDR3 length is 15 residues. The chain's CDR3 is CASSQGGASTGELFF. Here the CDR3 DNA reads TGCGCCAGCAGCCAGGGGGGGGCGAGCACCGGGGAGCTGTTTTTT.

This clonotype has only a few counts. V and J are TRBV4-3 and TRBJ2-2; weak D call: TRBD1 (5 bases). The V gene lost 4 bases and the J gene lost 2 bases, with 11 bases spanning the gap. Germline V gene sequence: CDR1 LGHNA, CDR2 YSLEER. The CDR3 runs to 15 residues. The CDR3 DNA reads TGCGCCAGCAGCCCAGGGATGGGTAACACCGGGGAGCTGTTTTTT. Translating gives CASSPGMGNTGELFF.

This clonotype was counted a few times. Likely a read error: the CDR3 ends without its conserved phenylalanine or tryptophan. The DNA is left out, because the CDR3 cannot be placed on it with certainty; the CDR3 is given as TCRdb lists it. The V call is TRBV29-1, the J call TRBJ2-1; the table calls TRBD2, which could not be checked here. Germline values: CDR1 SQVTM, CDR2 ANQGSEA. The CDR3 spans 8 residues, counting both ends. This CDR3 is CSAGTSLV.

V and J are TRBV21-1 and TRBJ1-5; the table's D call of TRBD1 was not tested on the DNA. TRBV21-1 is shown as a pseudogene. The CDR3 has 17 amino acids. The CDR3 nucleotides are TGTGCCAGCAGCAAAGAGGGCGGGACATATAGCAATCAGCCCCAGCATTTT. Its protein product is CASSKEGGTYSNQPQHF.

The chain uses TRBV7-2 and TRBJ2-1; 7 positions agree with TRBD2. The CDR3 is 15 residues long. V shed 6 bases and J 7 bases; nucleotides not matched to a gene: 12. Germline V gene lookup returns CDR1 SGHTA and CDR2 FQGNSA. The CDR3 region has the DNA TGTGCCAGCAGACGACTAGCCCCTACGGGTAATGAGCAGTTCTTC. Translation gives CASRRLAPTGNEQFF.

The chain couples TRBV5-1 to TRBJ1-6; TRBD1 agrees at 7 bases. Germline CDR1 is SGHRS and CDR2 is YFSETQ. The ends lost 4 bases at V and 5 bases at J; junction bases unmatched: 12. The CDR3 is made up of 17 amino acids. The CDR3 DNA reads as TGCGCCAGCAGCGACTACTCTAGGACAGGCGATAATTCACCCCTCCACTTT. It codes for CASSDYSRTGDNSPLHF.

The rearrangement links TRBV7-2 to TRBJ2-3; TRBD1 might be the D (5 bases). Looked up from germline, CDR1 is SGHTA and CDR2 is FQGNSA. Trimming cost V 5 bases and J 7 bases, with 10 bases left between them. The CDR3 contains 12 residues. DNA for the CDR3: TGTGCCAGCAGCGTGGGGCCGTATACGCAGTATTTT. Translated, it gives CASSVGPYTQYF.

In this sample, this clonotype turned up a few times. The chain employs TRBV5-6 and TRBJ2-3, with 8 bases that match TRBD1. The V and J ends lost 1 base and 5 bases, in that order; junction bases with no gene match: 6. Germline V gene sequence: CDR1 SGHDT, CDR2 YYEEEE. The CDR3 is 15 amino acids. CDR3 sequence: CASSLLDRVGDTQYF. CDR3 sequence (DNA): TGTGCCAGCAGCTTGCTGGACAGGGTCGGAGATACGCAGTATTTT.

This clonotype appeared many times. The J gene is TRBJ2-7, the V gene TRBV10-3; D may be TRBD1 (6 bases). V was pared by 8 bases and J by 3 bases, with 14 bases between. CDR1 is ENHRY, CDR2 SYGVKD, per germline. The CDR3 runs 13 residues. The CDR3 sequence is CAIWGPGVYEQYF. As DNA, the CDR3 is TGTGCCATCTGGGGGCCTGGGGTCTACGAGCAGTACTTC.

This chain uses TRBV7-9 with TRBJ2-7, with D possibly TRBD2 on 9 matching bases. The CDR3 covers 15 residues. The V end lost 5 bases, the J end lost 2 bases, and 16 bases lay between the germline ends. The germline V gene encodes CDR1 SEHNR and CDR2 FQNEAQ (reference sequence). CDR3 loop: CASSAGGTGTYEQYF. In DNA form, the CDR3 reads TGTGCCAGCAGCGCGGGGGGGACAGGCACCTACGAGCAGTACTTC.

J is TRBJ2-1 and V is TRBV15; 8 bases line up with TRBD1. The germline CDR1 and CDR2 sequences are LNHNV and YYDKDF (reference sequence). Trimming at V came to 2 bases and at J to 2 bases, leaving 8 bases not matched to a gene. This CDR3 comprises 17 residues. The CDR3 DNA is TGTGCCACCAGCAGATTAGCGCGCAGGGGGCCCTACAATGAGCAGTTCTTC. Translating it yields CATSRLARRGPYNEQFF.

This clonotype was detected ten times or more. The chain uses TRBV3-1 and TRBJ2-1, with 7 positions matching TRBD1. Germline assignment: CDR1 LGHDT and CDR2 YNNKEL (reference sequence). With 6 bases clipped from V and 8 bases from J, the junction kept 7 bases outside the gene matches. The CDR3 totals 13 residues. The CDR3 coding sequence is TGTGCCAGCAGGCCGACAGGGCTCGATGAGCAGTTCTTC. Encoded protein: CASRPTGLDEQFF.

This clonotype was counted a few times. The chain is built from TRBV7-2 and TRBJ2-1; D ambiguous. The germline V and J ends were trimmed by 5 bases and 4 bases, with 12 bases remaining between them. This CDR3 is built from 14 residues. Germline lookup yields CDR1 SGHTA and CDR2 FQGNSA. The CDR3 bases are TGTGCCAGCAGCCCCTGGGCCAGTTACAATGAGCAGTTCTTC. Residues: CASSPWASYNEQFF.

The J gene is TRBJ2-5, the V gene TRBV29-1; D gene ambiguous. CDR1 and CDR2 (germline): SQVTM, ANQGSEA. This CDR3 has 12 amino acids. Trimming left V 3 bases short and J 4 bases short, with 9 bases between. CDR3 sequence: CSVELTPETQYF. CDR3 nucleotide sequence: TGCAGCGTTGAGCTTACCCCAGAGACCCAGTACTTC.

The chain combines TRBV13 with TRBJ1-1; no clear D gene. This CDR3 has 11 residues. Germline CDR1 PRHDT, CDR2 FYEKMQ (reference sequence). V dropped 7 bases and J dropped 3 bases, with 6 bases sitting between them. This CDR3 reads CASKEYTEAFF. DNA of the CDR3: TGTGCCAGCAAGGAGTACACTGAAGCTTTCTTT.

This clonotype was detected a few times. The CDR3 reads CSVVGLAGGLPYEQYF. CDR3 sequence (DNA): TGCAGCGTTGTCGGACTAGCGGGGGGACTTCCCTACGAGCAGTACTTC. This chain links TRBV29-1 with TRBJ2-7, with 14 bases aligning to TRBD2. Germline CDR1 and CDR2: SQVTM and ANQGSEA. The length of the CDR3 is 16 residues. V dropped 4 bases and J dropped 2; count of bases not matched to a gene: 7.